The T cell receptor (beta chain) described here comes from a study of identifying expanded T cells in peripheral blood. Study-level points and caveats: Over about two and four weeks, about 15 and 18 clones changed, versus more than 1 between replicates.

A word on this clone: Its antigen is as yet unknown.

The repertoire was sequenced with immunoSEQ multiplex PCR; TCRdb's copy has only in-frame clones and lacks some. The table lists tens of thousands of clones, more than 75% of them singletons, with 3.5% to 5% in the top ten. Deletions cut 0 bases from V and 4 bases from J, with 13 bases between. Germline values: CDR1 KGHSY, CDR2 FQNENV. The CDR3 sequence is 15 residues long. J is TRBJ2-7 and V is TRBV16; D possibly uses TRBD1 or TRBD2 (5 bases each). The receptor was isolated from a person aged 18 to 75 in good health. The specimen sequenced was blood. The DNA of the CDR3 is TGTGCCAGCAGCCAATCTCGGGGACCTCTATACGAGCAGTACTTC. Translating it yields CASSQSRGPLYEQYF.